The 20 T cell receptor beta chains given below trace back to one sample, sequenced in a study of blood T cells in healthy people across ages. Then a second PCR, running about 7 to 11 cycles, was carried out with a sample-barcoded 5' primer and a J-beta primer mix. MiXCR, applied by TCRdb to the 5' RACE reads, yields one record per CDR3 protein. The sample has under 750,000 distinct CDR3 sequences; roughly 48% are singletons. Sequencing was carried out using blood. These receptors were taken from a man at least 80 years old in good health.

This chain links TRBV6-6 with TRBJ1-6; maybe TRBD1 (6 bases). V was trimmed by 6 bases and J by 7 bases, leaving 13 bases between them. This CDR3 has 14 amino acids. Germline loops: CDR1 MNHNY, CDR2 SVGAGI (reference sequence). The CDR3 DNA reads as TGTGCCAGCAGGGCCGGACAGCAAAATTCACCCCTCCACTTT. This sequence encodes CASRAGQQNSPLHF.

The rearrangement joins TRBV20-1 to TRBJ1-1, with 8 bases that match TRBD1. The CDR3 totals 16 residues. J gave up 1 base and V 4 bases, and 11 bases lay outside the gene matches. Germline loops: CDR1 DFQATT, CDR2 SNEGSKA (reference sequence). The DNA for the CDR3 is TGCAGTGCTAAACAGGGGGGCGGATTGCGGAACACTGAAGCTTTCTTT. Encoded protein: CSAKQGGGLRNTEAFF.

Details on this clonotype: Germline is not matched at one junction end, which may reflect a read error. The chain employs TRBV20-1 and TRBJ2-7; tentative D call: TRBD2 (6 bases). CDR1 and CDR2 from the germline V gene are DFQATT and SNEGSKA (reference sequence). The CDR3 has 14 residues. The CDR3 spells CGARDTSSSYEQYF. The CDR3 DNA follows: TGCGGTGCTAGAGATACTAGCAGCTCCTACGAGCAGTACTTC.

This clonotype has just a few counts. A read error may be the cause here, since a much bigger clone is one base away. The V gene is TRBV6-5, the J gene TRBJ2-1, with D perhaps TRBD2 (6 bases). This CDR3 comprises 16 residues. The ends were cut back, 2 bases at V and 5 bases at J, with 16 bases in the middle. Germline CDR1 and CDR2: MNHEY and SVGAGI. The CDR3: CASSYSGGRGNNEQFF. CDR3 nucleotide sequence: TGTGCCAGCAGTTACAGTGGGGGGAGAGGTAACAATGAGCAGTTCTTC.

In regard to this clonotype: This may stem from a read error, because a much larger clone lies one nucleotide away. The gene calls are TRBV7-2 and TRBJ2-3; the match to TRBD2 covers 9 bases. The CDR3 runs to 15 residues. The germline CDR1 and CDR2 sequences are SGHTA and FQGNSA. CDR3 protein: CACSSWTSGTDTQYF. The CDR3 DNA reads TGTGCCTGCAGCTCCTGGACTAGCGGCACAGATACGCAGTATTTT.

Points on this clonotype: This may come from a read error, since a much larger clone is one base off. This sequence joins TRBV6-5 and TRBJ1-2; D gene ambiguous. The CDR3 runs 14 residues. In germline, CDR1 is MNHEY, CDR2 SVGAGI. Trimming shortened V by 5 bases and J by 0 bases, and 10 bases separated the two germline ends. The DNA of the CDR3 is TGTGCCAGCAGTGACACGGCAGCTAACTATGGCTACACCTTC. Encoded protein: CASSDTAANYGYTF.

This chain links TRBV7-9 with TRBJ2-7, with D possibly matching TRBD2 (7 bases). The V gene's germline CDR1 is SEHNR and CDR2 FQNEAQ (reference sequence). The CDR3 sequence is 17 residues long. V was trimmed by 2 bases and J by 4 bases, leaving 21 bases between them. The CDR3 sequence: CASSLIPPPGGRYEQYF. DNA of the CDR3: TGTGCCAGCAGCTTAATCCCCCCGCCCGGGGGGCGATACGAGCAGTACTTC.

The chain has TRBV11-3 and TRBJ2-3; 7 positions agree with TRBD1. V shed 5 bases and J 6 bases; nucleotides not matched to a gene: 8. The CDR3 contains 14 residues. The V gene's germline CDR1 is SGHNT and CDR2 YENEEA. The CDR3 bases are TGTGCCAGCAGCGCATACAGGGGATCGGATACGCAGTATTTT. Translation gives CASSAYRGSDTQYF.

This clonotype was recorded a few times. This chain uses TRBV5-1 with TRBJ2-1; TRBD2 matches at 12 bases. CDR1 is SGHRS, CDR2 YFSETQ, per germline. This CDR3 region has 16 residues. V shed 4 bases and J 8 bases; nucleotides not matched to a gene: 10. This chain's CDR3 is CASSKRPSGRVDEQFF. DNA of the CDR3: TGCGCCAGCAGCAAGAGACCTAGCGGGAGGGTCGATGAGCAGTTCTTC. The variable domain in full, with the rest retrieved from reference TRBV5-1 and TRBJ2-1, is KAGVTQTPRYLIKTRGQQVTLSCSPISGHRSVSWYQQTPGQGLQFLFEYFSETQRNKGNFPGRFSGRQFSNSRSEMNVSTLELGDSALYLCASSKRPSGRVDEQFFGPGTRLTVL.

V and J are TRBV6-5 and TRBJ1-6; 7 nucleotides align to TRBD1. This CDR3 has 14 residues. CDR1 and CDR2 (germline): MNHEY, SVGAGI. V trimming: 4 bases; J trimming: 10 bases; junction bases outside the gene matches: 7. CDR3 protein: CASSSRQGPSPLHF. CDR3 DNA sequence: TGTGCCAGCAGTTCCCGACAGGGCCCGTCACCCCTCCACTTT.

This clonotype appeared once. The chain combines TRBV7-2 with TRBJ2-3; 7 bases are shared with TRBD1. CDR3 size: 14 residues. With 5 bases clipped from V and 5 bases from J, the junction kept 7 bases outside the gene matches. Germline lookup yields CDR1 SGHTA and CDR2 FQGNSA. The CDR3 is CASSQGQSRDTQYF. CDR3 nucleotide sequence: TGTGCCAGCAGCCAGGGACAGTCCAGAGATACGCAGTATTTT.

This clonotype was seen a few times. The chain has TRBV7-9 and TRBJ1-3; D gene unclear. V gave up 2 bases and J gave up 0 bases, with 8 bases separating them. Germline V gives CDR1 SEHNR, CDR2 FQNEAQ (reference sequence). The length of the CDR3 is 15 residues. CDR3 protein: CASSLLGDSGNTIYF. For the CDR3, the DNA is TGTGCCAGCAGCTTACTCGGAGACTCTGGAAACACCATATATTTT.

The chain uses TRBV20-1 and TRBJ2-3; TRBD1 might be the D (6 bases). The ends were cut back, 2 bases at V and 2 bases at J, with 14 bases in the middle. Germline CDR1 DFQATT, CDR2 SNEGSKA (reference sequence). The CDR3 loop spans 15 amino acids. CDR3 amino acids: CSARQPGHNTDTQYF. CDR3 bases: TGCAGTGCTAGACAACCGGGACACAACACAGATACGCAGTATTTT.

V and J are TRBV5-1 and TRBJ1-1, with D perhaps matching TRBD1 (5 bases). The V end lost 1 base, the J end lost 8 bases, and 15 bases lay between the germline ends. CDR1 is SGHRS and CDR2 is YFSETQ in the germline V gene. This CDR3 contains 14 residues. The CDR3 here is CASSLTRDGLEAFF. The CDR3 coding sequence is TGCGCCAGCAGCTTGACTCGGGACGGACTGGAAGCTTTCTTT. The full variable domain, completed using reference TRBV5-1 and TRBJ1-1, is KAGVTQTPRYLIKTRGQQVTLSCSPISGHRSVSWYQQTPGQGLQFLFEYFSETQRNKGNFPGRFSGRQFSNSRSEMNVSTLELGDSALYLCASSLTRDGLEAFFGQGTRLTVV.

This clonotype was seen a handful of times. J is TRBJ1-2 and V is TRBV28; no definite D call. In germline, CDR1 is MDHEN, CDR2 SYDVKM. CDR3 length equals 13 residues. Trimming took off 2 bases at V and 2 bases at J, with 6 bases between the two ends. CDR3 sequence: CASSLRQNYGYTF. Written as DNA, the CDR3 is TGTGCCAGCAGTTTAAGGCAAAACTATGGCTACACCTTC.

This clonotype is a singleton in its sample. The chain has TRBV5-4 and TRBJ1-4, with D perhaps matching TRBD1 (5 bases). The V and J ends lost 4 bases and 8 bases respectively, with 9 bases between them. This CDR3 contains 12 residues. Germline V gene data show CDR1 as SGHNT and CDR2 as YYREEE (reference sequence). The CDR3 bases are TGTGCCAGCAGCATCGACAGCGAAAAACTGTTTTTT. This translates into CASSIDSEKLFF. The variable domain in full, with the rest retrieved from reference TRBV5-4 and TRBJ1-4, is ETGVTQSPTHLIKTRGQQVTLRCSSQSGHNTVSWYQQALGQGPQFIFQYYREEENGRGNFPPRFSGLQFPNYSSELNVNALELDDSALYLCASSIDSEKLFFGSGTQLSVL.

CDR3: CSVGTLSQETQYF. CDR3 in DNA: TGCAGCGTTGGGACGCTTAGCCAAGAGACCCAGTACTTC. This chain joins TRBV29-1 and TRBJ2-5; D is unclear. The CDR3 length is 13 residues. Germline values: CDR1 SQVTM, CDR2 ANQGSEA. V was cut by 4 bases and J by 1 base, with 10 bases left in between. The whole variable domain, filled in from reference TRBV29-1 and TRBJ2-5, reads SAVISQKPSRDICQRGTSLTIQCQVDSQVTMMFWYRQQPGQSLTLIATANQGSEATYESGFVIDKFPISRPNLTFSTLTVSNMSPEDSSIYLCSVGTLSQETQYFGPGTRLLVL.

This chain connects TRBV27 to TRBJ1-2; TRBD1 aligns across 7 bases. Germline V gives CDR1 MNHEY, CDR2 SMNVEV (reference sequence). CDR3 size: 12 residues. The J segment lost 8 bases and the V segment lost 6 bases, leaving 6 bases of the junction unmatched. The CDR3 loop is CASSLRGGGYTF. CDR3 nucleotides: TGTGCCAGCAGCCTCAGGGGGGGAGGCTACACCTTC.

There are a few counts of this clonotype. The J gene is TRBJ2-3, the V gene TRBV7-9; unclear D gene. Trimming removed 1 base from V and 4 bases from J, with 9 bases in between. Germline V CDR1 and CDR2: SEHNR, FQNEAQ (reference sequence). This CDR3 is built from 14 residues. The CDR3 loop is CASSLVSGADTQYF. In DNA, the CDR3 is TGTGCCAGCAGCTTAGTATCGGGCGCAGATACGCAGTATTTT.

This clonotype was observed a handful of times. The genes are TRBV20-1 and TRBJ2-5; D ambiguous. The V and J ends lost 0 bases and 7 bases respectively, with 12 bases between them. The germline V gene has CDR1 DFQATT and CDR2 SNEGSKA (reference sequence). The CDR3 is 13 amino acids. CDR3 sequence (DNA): TGCAGTGCTAGAGAAGGTCCCGACTCGACCCAGTACTTC. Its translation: CSAREGPDSTQYF.